The 29 T cell receptor beta chains below come from one sample, sequenced in a study of blood T cell repertoires in COVID-19. Measured with immunoSEQ multiplex PCR; TCRdb has only the in-frame clones, and not every one. The table includes 300,000 to 350,000 clones, around nine tenths detected once. The sequencing input was peripheral blood. The receptors originated from a young woman who had recovered from COVID-19.

This clone has more than one count but fewer than ten. The chain carries TRBV4-3 and TRBJ1-2; the D gene is possibly TRBD1 (5 bases). Looked up from germline, CDR1 is LGHNA and CDR2 is YSLEER. This CDR3 has 19 residues. V shed 3 bases and J shed 4 bases, with 27 bases lying between them. The CDR3 here is CASSQGRGTGWAWSYGYTF. The CDR3, as DNA: TGCGCCAGCAGCCAGGGTCGAGGTACAGGATGGGCCTGGAGCTATGGCTACACCTTC.

The V gene is TRBV2, the J gene TRBJ1-5; 9 positions match TRBD1. Germline V CDR1 and CDR2: SNHLY, FYNNEI. V lost 3 bases, J lost 6 bases, and 3 bases stayed unmatched. The CDR3 contains 14 residues. CDR3 protein: CASSDLTGGQPQHF. The CDR3, as DNA: TGTGCCAGCAGTGACCTGACAGGGGGTCAGCCCCAGCATTTT.

Comment on this clone: Because it lacks the conserved phenylalanine or tryptophan at the end, this CDR3 is likely a read error. Because the CDR3's place on the DNA is in doubt, the DNA is left out and the CDR3 is given as listed by TCRdb. The V and J genes are TRBV11-3 and TRBJ2-7; no DNA check was done on the table's D call, TRBD1. Germline loops: CDR1 SGHNT, CDR2 YENEEA. From its first to its last residue, the CDR3 has 13 amino acids. The CDR3 loop is CASSLDARSRVVY.

The chain has TRBV11-3 and TRBJ1-1; 8 nucleotides align to TRBD1. The trim removed 5 bases at V and 5 bases at J, leaving 10 bases unmatched. The CDR3 loop spans 15 amino acids. CDR1 is SGHNT, CDR2 YENEEA, per germline. The CDR3 reads CASSPLGQGATEAFF. CDR3 coding DNA: TGTGCCAGCAGCCCCTTGGGGCAGGGGGCGACTGAAGCTTTCTTT.

The chain has TRBV19 and TRBJ1-1; possibly TRBD1 for D (6 bases). V lost 2 bases and J 8 bases, leaving 12 bases between the germline ends. CDR3 size: 13 residues. Germline-derived CDR1 and CDR2 are LNHDA and SQIVND (reference sequence). The CDR3 is CASSITRGREAFF. The CDR3 DNA is TGTGCCAGTAGTATAACGAGGGGGAGAGAAGCTTTCTTT.

The genes are TRBV19 and TRBJ1-2; possible D gene TRBD1, 5 bases. The V end was cut by 1 base, the J end by 3 bases, with 9 bases between. CDR3 size: 14 residues. Per the germline V gene, CDR1 is LNHDA and CDR2 is SQIVND (reference sequence). CDR3 nucleotide sequence: TGTGCCAGTAGTATAGGGGGAGGGGACTATGGCTACACCTTC. Translating it yields CASSIGGGDYGYTF.

The CDR3 sequence is CSVSGGGETQYF. Here the CDR3 DNA reads TGCAGCGTGTCGGGAGGGGGAGAGACCCAGTACTTC. V gene TRBV29-1 combines with J gene TRBJ2-5, with 8 bases that match TRBD2. The germline gives CDR1 SQVTM, CDR2 ANQGSEA. The CDR3 has 12 residues. V lost 6 bases and J lost 4; bases outside the gene matches: 4.

V and J are TRBV4-2 and TRBJ1-6, with TRBD1 matching over 9 bases. The germline gives CDR1 LGHNA, CDR2 YNFKEQ. The CDR3 extends over 16 amino acids. J gave up 9 bases and V 4 bases, and 10 bases lay outside the gene matches. The CDR3 nucleotides are TGTGCCAGCAGCCGATTCCCGGGACAGGGAAGTTCACCCCTCCACTTT. Encoded protein: CASSRFPGQGSSPLHF.

The chain couples TRBV11-3 to TRBJ2-1, with D possibly TRBD2 on 6 matching bases. The germline gives CDR1 SGHNT, CDR2 YENEEA. CDR3 length: 14 residues. With 5 bases removed from V and 9 bases from J, the gap between germline ends came to 17 bases. CDR3 loop: CASSPMARRGEQFF. DNA of the CDR3: TGTGCCAGCAGCCCTATGGCTAGGAGGGGTGAGCAGTTCTTC.

The chain has TRBV4-1 and TRBJ1-1; D not certain. The V end lost 0 bases, the J end lost 4 bases, and 9 bases lay between the germline ends. The CDR3 extends over 14 amino acids. CDR1 is MGHRA, CDR2 YSYEKL, per germline. DNA of the CDR3: TGCGCCAGCAGCCAAGAAGGAGCAAGCACTGAAGCTTTCTTT. As protein: CASSQEGASTEAFF.

The chain employs TRBV5-5 and TRBJ1-1; 8 positions match TRBD1. This CDR3 region has 16 residues. V gave up 0 bases and J gave up 4 bases; unmatched junction bases: 8. Germline lookup yields CDR1 SGHKS and CDR2 YYEKEE (reference sequence). The CDR3 sequence: CASSLGLRGRVTEAFF. CDR3 nucleotide sequence: TGTGCCAGCAGCTTGGGACTCAGGGGGCGTGTCACTGAAGCTTTCTTT.

J is TRBJ2-3 and V is TRBV13, with D unclear. Per germline, CDR1 PRHDT and CDR2 FYEKMQ (reference sequence). The CDR3 totals 16 residues. V was shortened by 5 bases and J by 4 bases, with 19 bases between the two germline ends. CDR3 sequence reads: CASSVRIVAEADTQYF. CDR3 DNA sequence: TGTGCCAGCAGCGTCAGAATCGTTGCAGAGGCAGATACGCAGTATTTT.

V is TRBV7-8 and J is TRBJ1-1; 7 bases map to TRBD1. Germline CDR1 reads SGHVS; CDR2 reads FQNEAQ. V dropped 6 bases and J dropped 8; count of bases not matched to a gene: 6. There are 12 residues in the CDR3. The chain's CDR3 is CASSLTGREAFF. CDR3 in DNA: TGTGCCAGCAGTTTGACAGGGCGGGAAGCTTTCTTT. Full variable domain (outside the CDR3, taken from reference TRBV7-8 and TRBJ1-1): GAGVSQSPRYKVAKRGQDVALRCDPISGHVSLFWYQQALGQGPEFLTYFQNEAQLDKSGLPSDRFFAERPEGSVSTLKIQRTQQEDSAVYLCASSLTGREAFFGQGTRLTVV.

The chain has TRBV5-8 and TRBJ1-1; perhaps TRBD1 as D (5 bases). Per the germline V gene, CDR1 is SGHTS and CDR2 is YDEGEE. Deletions cut 1 base from V and 5 bases from J, with 15 bases between. The CDR3 contains 15 residues. Here the CDR3 reads CASSLIRSGYTEAFF. The DNA for the CDR3 is TGTGCCAGCAGCTTGATCCGCTCAGGGTATACTGAAGCTTTCTTT. Full variable domain (outside the CDR3, taken from reference TRBV5-8 and TRBJ1-1): EAGVTQSPTHLIKTRGQQATLRCSPISGHTSVYWYQQALGLGLQFLLWYDEGEERNRGNFPPRFSGRQFPNYSSELNVNALELEDSALYLCASSLIRSGYTEAFFGQGTRLTVV.

The chain links TRBV28 to TRBJ2-1; 8 nucleotides agree with TRBD1. CDR1 is MDHEN and CDR2 is SYDVKM in the germline V gene. This CDR3 has 16 residues. Unmatched junction bases numbered 6, after V lost 3 bases and J lost 2 bases. The CDR3: CASSFLLQGAYNEQFF. The DNA for the CDR3 is TGTGCCAGCAGTTTCCTTTTACAGGGGGCCTACAATGAGCAGTTCTTC.

CDR3 sequence (DNA): TGTGCCAGCAGCGAGGCCCCGACAGGCCTTAACTATGGCTACACCTTC. It is translated as CASSEAPTGLNYGYTF. This chain links TRBV9 with TRBJ1-2; TRBD1 might be the D (6 bases). Germline V gene sequence: CDR1 SGDLS, CDR2 YYNGEE. V lost 3 bases and J lost 1, with 16 bases in between. The CDR3 consists of 16 residues.

The gene calls are TRBV29-1 and TRBJ2-1; 12 bases align to TRBD2. The CDR3 is 15 amino acids. The J segment lost 8 bases and the V segment lost 4 bases, leaving 9 bases of the junction unmatched. Germline-derived CDR1 and CDR2 are SQVTM and ANQGSEA. The CDR3 sequence is CSVVGLAGGRDEQFF. In nucleotides, the CDR3 is TGCAGCGTTGTCGGGCTAGCGGGAGGGAGGGATGAGCAGTTCTTC.

CDR3 coding DNA: TGCGCCAGCAGCTTGGAATCGGGAGCCCCCTACAATGAGCAGTTCTTC. This gives the protein CASSLESGAPYNEQFF. The gene calls are TRBV5-1 and TRBJ2-1, with a tentative D call TRBD2 (6 bases). The germline V and J ends were trimmed by 0 bases and 2 bases, with 12 bases remaining between them. The CDR3 is 16 amino acids. Germline loops: CDR1 SGHRS, CDR2 YFSETQ.

The chain couples TRBV5-1 to TRBJ2-2, with a tentative D call TRBD2 (5 bases). V was trimmed by 4 bases and J by 3 bases, leaving 10 bases between them. The CDR3 consists of 14 residues. In germline, CDR1 is SGHRS, CDR2 YFSETQ. The CDR3 here is CASSLLLDTGELFF. CDR3 nucleotides: TGCGCCAGCAGCCTTCTACTAGACACCGGGGAGCTGTTTTTT.

The rearrangement joins TRBV15 to TRBJ2-1; 13 positions agree with TRBD2. V dropped 0 bases and J dropped 9; count of bases not matched to a gene: 20. The CDR3 consists of 21 residues. Germline values: CDR1 LNHNV, CDR2 YYDKDF (reference sequence). The CDR3 reads CATSRDRKGLAGEGFRGEQFF. The CDR3 DNA reads as TGTGCCACCAGCAGAGATCGCAAAGGACTAGCGGGAGAGGGGTTTCGTGGTGAGCAGTTCTTC.

The V call is TRBV5-1, the J call TRBJ1-2; TRBD1 is a possible D gene (5 bases). Trimming stripped 0 bases from V and 4 bases from J, with 10 bases between. Germline CDR1 and CDR2: SGHRS and YFSETQ. The CDR3 is 14 residues long. CDR3 bases: TGCGCCAGCAGCTTGGGGGGCAGGGTCTATGGCTACACCTTC. This encodes CASSLGGRVYGYTF.

The rearrangement uses TRBV5-5 and TRBJ2-3, with 10 bases fitting TRBD2. The CDR3 loop spans 15 amino acids. V lost 4 bases, J lost 5 bases, and 7 bases stayed unmatched. From germline, CDR1 is SGHKS and CDR2 YYEKEE (reference sequence). The CDR3 nucleotides are TGTGCCAGCAGCACACCAGCGGGAGGGGTAGATACGCAGTATTTT. Translation gives CASSTPAGGVDTQYF.

CDR3: CASSPGAQETQYF. Written as DNA, the CDR3 is TGTGCCAGCTCACCAGGGGCCCAAGAGACCCAGTACTTC. The chain carries TRBV18 and TRBJ2-5; D possibly corresponds to TRBD1 (5 bases). V was clipped by 2 bases and J by 1 base, with 5 bases between them. This CDR3 contains 13 residues. Germline V gene data show CDR1 as KGHSH and CDR2 as LQKENI.

The J gene is TRBJ1-2, the V gene TRBV29-1, with a weak D call TRBD1 (5 bases). Trimming removed 6 bases from V and 4 bases from J, with 15 bases in between. CDR1 SQVTM and CDR2 ANQGSEA come from the germline V gene. This CDR3 has 13 residues. CDR3 in amino acids: CSVQHQGLYGYTF. The CDR3 region has the DNA TGCAGCGTACAACATCAGGGCCTCTATGGCTACACCTTC.

The gene calls are TRBV2 and TRBJ1-1; TRBD1 matches at 8 bases. CDR1 is SNHLY, CDR2 FYNNEI, per germline. V shed 2 bases, J shed 6 bases, and the junction held 8 bases outside the gene matches. The CDR3 totals 15 residues. CDR3 bases: TGTGCCAGCAGTGAATTCGGACAGGGAATCTCTGAAGCTTTCTTT. Translated, it gives CASSEFGQGISEAFF.

CDR3 DNA sequence: TGTGCCAGCAGCTTAGGACTAGCGGGAGGGCTGGATACGCAGTATTTT. This gives the protein CASSLGLAGGLDTQYF. The chain links TRBV11-2 to TRBJ2-3, with 14 positions matching TRBD2. Trimming cost V 1 base and J 6 bases; bases outside gene matches: 3. From germline, CDR1 is SGHAT and CDR2 FQNNGV. The CDR3 runs 16 residues.

This CDR3 is CASSSPAGAPEAFF. The DNA of the CDR3 is TGTGCCAGCAGTTCACCAGCGGGGGCCCCTGAAGCTTTCTTT. The chain links TRBV6-5 to TRBJ1-1; TRBD1 might be the D (6 bases). Trimming cost V 4 bases and J 6 bases, with 15 bases left between them. Germline CDR1 reads MNHEY; CDR2 reads SVGAGI. The CDR3 covers 14 residues.

This chain uses TRBV7-9 with TRBJ1-4; D is possibly TRBD1 (5 bases). V shed 5 bases and J shed 1 base, with 11 bases lying between them. Looked up from germline, CDR1 is SEHNR and CDR2 is FQNEAQ (reference sequence). The length of the CDR3 is 15 residues. The CDR3 DNA reads as TGTGCCAGCAGCACGAGCAGGGAAACTAATGAAAAACTGTTTTTT. It specifies CASSTSRETNEKLFF.

The V and J genes are TRBV21-1 and TRBJ2-7; the table's D call, TRBD2, was not checked against the DNA. TRBV21-1 is an annotated pseudogene. CDR3 length: 19 amino acids. CDR3 coding DNA: TGTGCCAGCAGCAAAGAGGAGGGAGGCTACGGCGATTCCTCCTACGAGCAGTACGTC. It is translated as CASSKEEGGYGDSSYEQYV.